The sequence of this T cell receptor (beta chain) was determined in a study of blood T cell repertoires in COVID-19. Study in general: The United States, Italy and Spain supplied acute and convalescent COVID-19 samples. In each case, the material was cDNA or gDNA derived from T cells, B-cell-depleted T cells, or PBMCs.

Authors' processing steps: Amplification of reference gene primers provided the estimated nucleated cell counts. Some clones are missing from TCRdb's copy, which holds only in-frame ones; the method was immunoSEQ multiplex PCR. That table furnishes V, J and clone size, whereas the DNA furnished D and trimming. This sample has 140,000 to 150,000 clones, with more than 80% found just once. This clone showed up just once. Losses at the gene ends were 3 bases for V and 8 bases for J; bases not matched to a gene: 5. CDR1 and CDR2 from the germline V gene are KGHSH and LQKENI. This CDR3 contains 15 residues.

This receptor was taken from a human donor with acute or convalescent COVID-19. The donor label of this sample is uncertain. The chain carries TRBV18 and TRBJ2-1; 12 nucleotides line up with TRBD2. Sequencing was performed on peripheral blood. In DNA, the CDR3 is TGTGCCAGCTCACCGGCTAGCGGGGGGGCATATGAGCAGTTCTTC. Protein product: CASSPASGGAYEQFF.